Listed below are T cell receptor beta chains from one sample, sequenced in a study of T cell repertoires in cytomegalovirus infection. No antigen is known for these receptors. A single record per CDR3 protein comes from TCRdb applying MiXCR to the reads. Of around 100,000 distinct CDR3 sequences detected, around 31% appear once; the ten largest clones hold less than 45%. The sequenced sample was CD8+ T cells from cultured PBMCs, obtained from culture after CMV antigen stimulation. The receptors stem from a human donor in good health (CMV status not recorded). Some clones in this sample may be carry-over from other donors' samples. Each CDR3 is given with its conserved first and last residue. Each record gives: J gene, D gene, V gene, CDR3 protein. D genes are given only for firm matches.

>TRBJ2-3|NA|TRBV7-2
CASSFIAGEDSTDTQYF
>TRBJ2-7|TRBD1|TRBV7-9
CASTGTDPYEQYF
>TRBJ1-5|NA|TRBV15
CATSRDRGPGAILQPQHF
>TRBJ1-2|NA|TRBV6-1
CASSEAPGELGGYTF
>TRBJ1-4|NA|TRBV7-6
CASSHLDRSTNEKLFF
>TRBJ1-2|NA|TRBV12-3/TRBV12-4
CASSLDFRYTF
>TRBJ1-2|NA|TRBV28
CASSPEREGNPYGYTF
>TRBJ2-7|NA|TRBV20-1
CSARDLGDYEQYF
>TRBJ1-5|NA|TRBV7-8
CASSKKENQPQHF
>TRBJ2-1|TRBD1|TRBV6-1
CASSEEEEGAGYNEQFF
>TRBJ1-1|NA|TRBV4-1
CASSQIVNTEAFF
>TRBJ2-2|NA|TRBV6-2/TRBV6-3
CASSYTPWSGLYTGELFF
>TRBJ1-2|NA|TRBV6-5
CASSYTGITNYGYTF
>TRBJ1-1|NA|TRBV6-4
CASSDASNTEAFF
>TRBJ2-7|NA|TRBV5-6
CASSSGSYYEQYF
>TRBJ2-1|TRBD2|TRBV7-6
CASSLVASGEGPYNEQFF
>TRBJ2-1|NA|TRBV7-8
CASSPKQNSYNEQFF
>TRBJ1-2|TRBD1|TRBV4-1
CASSHVTGGAVNGYTF
>TRBJ2-3|NA|TRBV12-3/TRBV12-4
CATNSGLNTDTQYF
>TRBJ2-5|NA|TRBV27
CASSILGPQETQYF
>TRBJ1-1|NA|TRBV7-4
CASSLAGGPAFF
>TRBJ2-7|NA|TRBV7-2
CASSLGWGREQYF
>TRBJ1-3|NA|TRBV14
CASSQAGDSGNTIYF
>TRBJ2-7|NA|TRBV28
CASSLLGTIGEQYF
>TRBJ2-7|NA|TRBV6-8
CASSHGGEYEQYF
>TRBJ2-5|NA|TRBV9
CASSVDGQGLEETQYF
>TRBJ2-7|TRBD2|TRBV7-6
CASSLHAAGVSYEQYF
>TRBJ1-4|NA|TRBV5-1
CASSRTDATNEKLFF
>TRBJ2-7|NA|TRBV7-2
CASSLVEEVYYEQYF
>TRBJ2-7|NA|TRBV29-1
CSVESVAGSYEQYF
>TRBJ2-1|TRBD2|TRBV12-3/TRBV12-4
CASSPTSGGGNEQFF
>TRBJ1-1|NA|TRBV4-1
CASSQHAAKNTEAFF
>TRBJ2-5|NA|TRBV5-1
CASRPGDYLETQYF